This T cell receptor (beta chain) derives from a study of blood T cell repertoires in COVID-19. At the level of the study: The United States, Italy and Spain supplied acute and convalescent COVID-19 samples. The cDNA or gDNA used as material had been derived from T cells, B-cell-depleted T cells, or PBMCs.

V gave up 6 bases and J gave up 0 bases; unmatched junction bases: 14. Per the germline V gene, CDR1 is MNHEY and CDR2 is SMNVEV (reference sequence). The CDR3 consists of 17 residues. Assignment of participants to cohorts was predicated upon participant-reported clinical history. Profiled with immunoSEQ multiplex PCR; TCRdb holds only in-frame clones, not every one. This sample has 200,000 or so clones, with 80% found just once. The sample taken for sequencing was PBMCs or T cells enriched from blood (not recorded which). V usage is TRBV27 and J usage is TRBJ2-7; 7 bases fit TRBD2. The TCR sequence derives from a woman aged 40 to 50 with acute COVID-19. CDR3 amino acids: CASRRHTTGGSSYEQYF. CDR3 bases: TGTGCCAGCAGGCGCCATACGACGGGAGGTAGCTCCTACGAGCAGTACTTC.